A single sample gave rise to the 15 T cell receptor beta chains below, sequenced in a study of vaccination effects on CD4 cells after COVID-19. Subsequent to about 10 days of culture, CD4+ T cells were isolated. Repertoires were generated with immunoSEQ multiplex PCR, while TCRdb's copy carries only in-frame clones and drops some. The table includes tens of thousands of clones, roughly 80% detected once. These receptors have no identified antigens. The sample here was CD4+ T cells from PBMCs cultured without peptide, taken before COVID-19 vaccination. All receptors derive from a human donor who received a COVID-19 vaccine.

The V and J genes are TRBV7-8 and TRBJ2-7; the D gene could be TRBD1 or TRBD2 (6 bases each). The CDR3 covers 11 residues. Germline lookup yields CDR1 SGHVS and CDR2 FQNEAQ. Trimming took off 5 bases at V and 7 bases at J, with 9 bases between the two ends. For the CDR3, the DNA is TGTGCCAGCAGCCGAGGGGGGGAGCAGTACGTC. Protein: CASSRGGEQYV.

V is TRBV4-1 and J is TRBJ2-2; 10 bases are a match to TRBD2. The germline gives CDR1 MGHRA, CDR2 YSYEKL. This CDR3 has 18 amino acids. J gave up 0 bases and V 10 bases, and 14 bases lay outside the gene matches. The CDR3 sequence: CATSRGVAGGSNTGELFF. CDR3 in DNA: TGCGCCACCTCTAGGGGGGTAGCGGGGGGATCGAACACCGGGGAGCTGTTTTTT.

The V call is TRBV2, the J call TRBJ1-5, with 10 nucleotides matching TRBD1. The CDR3 length is 14 residues. Trimming at V came to 6 bases and at J to 7 bases, leaving 6 bases not matched to a gene. Germline lookup yields CDR1 SNHLY and CDR2 FYNNEI. In DNA form, the CDR3 reads TGTGCCAGCAGCCCAGGACAGGGGGGCCAGCCCCAGCATTTT. Translating gives CASSPGQGGQPQHF.

The rearrangement joins TRBV7-9 to TRBJ1-4; weak D call: TRBD1 (5 bases). This CDR3 has 16 residues. Trimming cost V 4 bases and J 7 bases, with 19 bases left between them. The V gene's germline CDR1 is SEHNR and CDR2 FQNEAQ (reference sequence). This CDR3 reads CASSSIVEGPSEKLFF. The CDR3 bases are TGTGCCAGCAGCTCTATTGTCGAGGGGCCGAGTGAAAAACTGTTTTTT.

This clone has just a few counts. The chain couples TRBV5-1 to TRBJ1-1, with D maybe TRBD1 (6 bases). V lost 0 bases and J 1 base, leaving 10 bases between the germline ends. Looked up from germline, CDR1 is SGHRS and CDR2 is YFSETQ. There are 15 residues in the CDR3. The CDR3 spells CASSLAGQKNTEAFF. The CDR3, as DNA: TGCGCCAGCAGCTTGGCCGGACAGAAGAACACTGAAGCTTTCTTT.

The V and J genes are TRBV4-1 and TRBJ2-4, with D possibly called TRBD1 or TRBD2 (7 bases each). Germline V gene data show CDR1 as MGHRA and CDR2 as YSYEKL. V lost 3 bases and J lost 3, with 12 bases in between. The CDR3 runs 15 residues. The CDR3 reads CASSQAGGDKNIQYF. The CDR3 bases are TGCGCCAGCAGCCAGGCAGGGGGGGACAAAAACATTCAGTACTTC.

The CDR3 nucleotides read TGTGCCAGCTCACCAGGGATCAATCAGCCCCAGCATTTT. Translated: CASSPGINQPQHF. The J gene is TRBJ1-5, the V gene TRBV18; no reliable D call. The CDR3 covers 13 residues. Germline V gene sequence: CDR1 KGHSH, CDR2 LQKENI. The V end was cut by 2 bases, the J end by 3 bases, with 5 bases between.

This chain uses TRBV7-2 with TRBJ2-1; 8 bases fit TRBD2. The CDR3 covers 15 residues. In germline, CDR1 is SGHTA, CDR2 FQGNSA. Losses at the gene ends were 5 bases for V and 6 bases for J; bases not matched to a gene: 9. The DNA of the CDR3 is TGTGCCAGCAGCCCGTATGGGACTAGAGGCAATGAGCAGTTCTTC. Protein sequence: CASSPYGTRGNEQFF.

This clone was counted only a few times. J is TRBJ2-2 and V is TRBV5-1; D might be TRBD2 (6 bases). CDR1 is SGHRS and CDR2 is YFSETQ in the germline V gene. Trimming removed 0 bases from V and 7 bases from J, with 16 bases in between. The CDR3 consists of 16 residues. CDR3 in amino acids: CASSLVPGGRVGELFF. In nucleotides, the CDR3 is TGCGCCAGCAGCTTGGTTCCCGGGGGTCGGGTCGGGGAGCTGTTTTTT. The entire variable domain, with the rest obtained from reference TRBV5-1 and TRBJ2-2, is as follows: KAGVTQTPRYLIKTRGQQVTLSCSPISGHRSVSWYQQTPGQGLQFLFEYFSETQRNKGNFPGRFSGRQFSNSRSEMNVSTLELGDSALYLCASSLVPGGRVGELFFGEGSRLTVL.

This chain's CDR3 is CASSYVAGEDEQYV. As DNA, the CDR3 is TGTGCCAGCAGTTACGTAGCGGGGGAAGACGAGCAGTACGTC. This chain links TRBV6-5 with TRBJ2-7; 9 nucleotides line up with TRBD2. The ends lost 2 bases at V and 5 bases at J; junction bases unmatched: 4. The germline V gene has CDR1 MNHEY and CDR2 SVGAGI. The CDR3 contains 14 residues.

The rearrangement links TRBV3-1 (or the pseudogene TRBV3-2) to TRBJ2-5, with 7 bases aligning to TRBD2. CDR1 is LGHDT, CDR2 YNNKEL, per germline (reference sequence). V shed 0 bases and J 9 bases; nucleotides not matched to a gene: 4. The CDR3 extends over 13 amino acids. The DNA for the CDR3 is TGTGCCAGCAGCCAAGAAGCGGGACCTCCCCAGTACTTC. Translation: CASSQEAGPPQYF.

This sequence joins TRBV29-1 and TRBJ2-3; the match to TRBD1 covers 9 bases. Losses at the gene ends were 6 bases for V and 4 bases for J; bases not matched to a gene: 11. The CDR3 spans 15 residues. Germline lookup yields CDR1 SQVTM and CDR2 ANQGSEA. CDR3 coding DNA: TGCAGCGTCCATCGAGGGACAGGGACTCCAGATACGCAGTATTTT. As protein: CSVHRGTGTPDTQYF.

The V gene is TRBV6-5, the J gene TRBJ2-6; D is perhaps TRBD2 (5 bases). This CDR3 has 15 residues. Germline V gene lookup returns CDR1 MNHEY and CDR2 SVGAGI. V was trimmed by 6 bases and J by 1 base, leaving 10 bases between them. This CDR3 is CASRRGLSGANVLTF. The DNA of the CDR3 is TGTGCCAGCAGACGGGGTCTATCTGGGGCCAACGTCCTGACTTTC.

This clone was observed a handful of times. V gene TRBV9 combines with J gene TRBJ1-5; the D gene is possibly TRBD1 (5 bases). The germline gives CDR1 SGDLS, CDR2 YYNGEE. The germline V and J ends were trimmed by 0 bases and 5 bases, with 12 bases remaining between them. The CDR3 sequence is 15 residues long. The CDR3 sequence is CASSVGVGLDQPQHF. CDR3 coding DNA: TGTGCCAGCAGCGTAGGGGTGGGGCTCGATCAGCCCCAGCATTTT.

This clone has just one count. The chain couples TRBV11-2 to TRBJ2-1, with D possibly being TRBD2 (5 bases). The CDR3 runs 14 residues. With 2 bases removed from V and 9 bases from J, the gap between germline ends came to 14 bases. Germline values: CDR1 SGHAT, CDR2 FQNNGV. CDR3 protein: CASSLRREGSEQFF. CDR3 nucleotides: TGTGCCAGCAGCTTAAGGCGAGAGGGAAGTGAGCAGTTCTTC.